Detailed here is one T cell receptor beta chain. The antigen is undetermined. The PCR used 60 Vbeta and 13 Jbeta primers. The repertoire was sequenced with immunoSEQ multiplex PCR; TCRdb's copy has only in-frame clones and lacks some. The sample yields around 55,000 clones, roughly 74% seen once. This sample is drawn from a study of cytomegalovirus exposure and HLA in healthy donors. Turning to the study itself: A prior analysis found about 110 million unique TCR beta sequences from around 180 million T cells. General study results and limits: Among TCR beta chains, those listed as cytomegalovirus-associated numbered about 160.

This TCR was recovered from a man aged 40-49 years in good health and CMV-seropositive. Sequences were obtained from PBMCs.

CDR3 protein: CARSRGQFNQPQHF. CDR3 coding DNA: TGTGCCAGAAGCCGGGGACAGTTCAATCAGCCCCAGCATTTT. This sequence joins TRBV5-3 and TRBJ1-5; 7 bases are shared with TRBD1. TRBV5-3 belongs to the ORF category, with a function that is uncertain. After removal of 4 bases from V and 3 bases from J, the junction contained 4 bases not matched to a gene. The CDR3 contains 14 residues.